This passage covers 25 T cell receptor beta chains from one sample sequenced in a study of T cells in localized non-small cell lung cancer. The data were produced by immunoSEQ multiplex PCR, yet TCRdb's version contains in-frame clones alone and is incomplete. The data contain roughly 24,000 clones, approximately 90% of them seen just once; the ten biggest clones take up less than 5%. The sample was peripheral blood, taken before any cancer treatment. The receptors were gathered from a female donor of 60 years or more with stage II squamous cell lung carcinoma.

The CDR3 nucleotides are TGTGCCAGCACCGCAAACACGGGGGAAGGCGGGGAGCTGTTTTTT. Its translation is CASTANTGEGGELFF. The rearrangement uses TRBV7-9 and TRBJ2-2, with D perhaps TRBD2 (6 bases). V lost 7 bases, J lost 7 bases, and 19 bases lay in between. The CDR3 has 15 amino acids. Germline V gene sequence: CDR1 SEHNR, CDR2 FQNEAQ (reference sequence).

The CDR3 nucleotides are TGTGCCAGCAGCCGGAATAGCGGGAGGTCCTACGAGCAGTACTTC. This sequence encodes CASSRNSGRSYEQYF. The chain has TRBV6-6 and TRBJ2-7; 10 positions match TRBD2. CDR1 is MNHNY, CDR2 SVGAGI, per germline (reference sequence). The V gene end was trimmed by 6 bases and the J gene end by 1 base; junction bases not matched to a gene: 6. The CDR3 consists of 15 residues.

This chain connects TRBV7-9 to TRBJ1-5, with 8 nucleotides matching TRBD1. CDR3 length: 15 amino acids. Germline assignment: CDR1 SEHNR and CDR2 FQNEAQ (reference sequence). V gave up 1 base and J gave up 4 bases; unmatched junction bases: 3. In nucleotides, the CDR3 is TGTGCCAGCAGCTTAGGTGACAGGGGAAATCAGCCCCAGCATTTT. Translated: CASSLGDRGNQPQHF.

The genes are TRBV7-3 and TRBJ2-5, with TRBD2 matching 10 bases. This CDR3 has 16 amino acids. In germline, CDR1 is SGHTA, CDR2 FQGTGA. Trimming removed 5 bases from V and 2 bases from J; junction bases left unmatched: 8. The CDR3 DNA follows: TGTGCCAGCAGCCCGTCCCGGACTAGCGGACAAGAGACCCAGTACTTC. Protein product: CASSPSRTSGQETQYF.

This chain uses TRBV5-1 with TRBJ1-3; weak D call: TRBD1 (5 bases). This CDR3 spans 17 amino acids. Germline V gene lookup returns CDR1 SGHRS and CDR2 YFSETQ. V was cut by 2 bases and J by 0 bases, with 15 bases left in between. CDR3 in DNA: TGCGCCAGCAGCTTTGTTTGGGGGGGAACCTCTGGAAACACCATATATTTT. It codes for CASSFVWGGTSGNTIYF.

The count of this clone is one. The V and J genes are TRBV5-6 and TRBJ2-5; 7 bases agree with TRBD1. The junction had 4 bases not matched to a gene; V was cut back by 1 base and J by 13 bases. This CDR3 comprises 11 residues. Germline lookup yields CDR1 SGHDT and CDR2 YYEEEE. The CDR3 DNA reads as TGTGCCAGCAGCTTGACGGGACAGATGTACTTC. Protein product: CASSLTGQMYF.

The CDR3 here is CASTGLAGGRTQYF. For the CDR3, the DNA is TGTGCCTCCACGGGACTAGCAGGGGGGCGGACCCAGTACTTC. The V and J genes are TRBV30 and TRBJ2-5, with TRBD2 matching over 9 bases. The V gene's germline CDR1 is GTSNPN and CDR2 SVGIG (reference sequence). This CDR3 comprises 14 residues. The junction had 13 bases not matched to a gene; V was cut back by 7 bases and J by 7 bases.

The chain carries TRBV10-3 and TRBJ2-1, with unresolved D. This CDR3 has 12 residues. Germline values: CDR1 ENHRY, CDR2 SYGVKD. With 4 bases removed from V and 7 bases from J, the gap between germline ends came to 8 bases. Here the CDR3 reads CAISVAENEQFF. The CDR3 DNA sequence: TGTGCCATCAGTGTGGCGGAAAATGAGCAGTTCTTC.

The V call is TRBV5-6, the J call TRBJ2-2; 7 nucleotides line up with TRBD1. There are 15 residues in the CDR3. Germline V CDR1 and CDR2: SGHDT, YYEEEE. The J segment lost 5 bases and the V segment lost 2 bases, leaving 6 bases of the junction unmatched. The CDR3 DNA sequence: TGTGCCAGCAGCTTATCCGGGACAGCTACCGGGGAGCTGTTTTTT. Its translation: CASSLSGTATGELFF.

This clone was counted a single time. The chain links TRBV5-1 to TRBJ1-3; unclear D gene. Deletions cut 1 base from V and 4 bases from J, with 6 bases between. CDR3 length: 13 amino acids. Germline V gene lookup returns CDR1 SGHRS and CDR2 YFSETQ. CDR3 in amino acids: CASSLNQGNTIYF. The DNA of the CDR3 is TGCGCCAGCAGCTTGAATCAGGGAAACACCATATATTTT.

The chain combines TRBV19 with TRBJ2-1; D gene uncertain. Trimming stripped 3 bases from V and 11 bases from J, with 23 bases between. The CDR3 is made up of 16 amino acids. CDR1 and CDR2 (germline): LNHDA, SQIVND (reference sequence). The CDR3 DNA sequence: TGTGCCAGTAGTATGGAGAGTATGACCCCAGCGCTCAAGCAGTTCTTC. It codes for CASSMESMTPALKQFF.

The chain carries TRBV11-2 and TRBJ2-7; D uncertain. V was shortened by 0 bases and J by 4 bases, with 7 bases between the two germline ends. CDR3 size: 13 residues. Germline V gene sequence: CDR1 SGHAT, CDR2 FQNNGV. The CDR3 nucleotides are TGTGCCAGCAGCTTAGAACCCGGGTACGAGCAGTACTTC. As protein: CASSLEPGYEQYF.

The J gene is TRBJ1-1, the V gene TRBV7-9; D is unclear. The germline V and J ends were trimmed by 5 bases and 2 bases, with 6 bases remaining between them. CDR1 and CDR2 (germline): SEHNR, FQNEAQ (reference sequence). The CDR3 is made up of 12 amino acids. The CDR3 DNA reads TGTGCCAGCAGCCATCCTAACACTGAAGCTTTCTTT. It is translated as CASSHPNTEAFF.

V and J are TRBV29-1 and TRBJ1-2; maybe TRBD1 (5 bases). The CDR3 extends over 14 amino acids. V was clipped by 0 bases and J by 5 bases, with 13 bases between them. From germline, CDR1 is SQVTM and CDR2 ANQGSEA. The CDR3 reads CSVEDWAGPYGYTF. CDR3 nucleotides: TGCAGCGTTGAAGACTGGGCAGGGCCGTATGGCTACACCTTC.

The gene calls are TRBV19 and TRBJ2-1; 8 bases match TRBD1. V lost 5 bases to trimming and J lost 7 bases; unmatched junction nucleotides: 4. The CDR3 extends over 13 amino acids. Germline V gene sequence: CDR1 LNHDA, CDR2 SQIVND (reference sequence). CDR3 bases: TGTGCCAGTAGTTTGGACAGGGTGAATGAGCAGTTCTTC. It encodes CASSLDRVNEQFF. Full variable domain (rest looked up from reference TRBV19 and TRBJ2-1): DGGITQSPKYLFRKEGQNVTLSCEQNLNHDAMYWYRQDPGQGLRLIYYSQIVNDFQKGDIAEGYSVSREKKESFPLTVTSAQKNPTAFYLCASSLDRVNEQFFGPGTRLTVL.

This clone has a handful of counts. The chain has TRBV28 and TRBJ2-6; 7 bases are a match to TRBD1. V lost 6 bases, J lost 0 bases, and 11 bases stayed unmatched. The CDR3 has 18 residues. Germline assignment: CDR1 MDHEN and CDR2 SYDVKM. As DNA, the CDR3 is TGTGCCAGCAGCCCGATACAGGGGATAGCCTCTGGGGCCAACGTCCTGACTTTC. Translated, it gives CASSPIQGIASGANVLTF.

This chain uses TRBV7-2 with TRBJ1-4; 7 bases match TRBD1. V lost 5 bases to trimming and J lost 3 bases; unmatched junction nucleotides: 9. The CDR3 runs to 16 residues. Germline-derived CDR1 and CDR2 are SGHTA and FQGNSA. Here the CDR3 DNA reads TGTGCCAGCAGCCCAAACAGGGGACGGCCTAATGAAAAACTGTTTTTT. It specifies CASSPNRGRPNEKLFF.

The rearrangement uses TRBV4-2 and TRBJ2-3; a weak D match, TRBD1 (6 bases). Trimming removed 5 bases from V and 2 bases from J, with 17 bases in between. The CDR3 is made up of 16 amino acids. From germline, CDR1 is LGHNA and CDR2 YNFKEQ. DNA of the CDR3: TGTGCCAGCAGCTCAGAGCAGGGGATCCCCACAGATACGCAGTATTTT. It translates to CASSSEQGIPTDTQYF.

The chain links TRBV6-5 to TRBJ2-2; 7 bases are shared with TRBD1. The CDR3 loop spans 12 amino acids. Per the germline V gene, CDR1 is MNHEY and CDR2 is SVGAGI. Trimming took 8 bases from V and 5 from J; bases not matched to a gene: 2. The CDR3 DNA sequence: TGTGCCAGCCACAGGGGAACCGGGGAGCTGTTTTTT. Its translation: CASHRGTGELFF.

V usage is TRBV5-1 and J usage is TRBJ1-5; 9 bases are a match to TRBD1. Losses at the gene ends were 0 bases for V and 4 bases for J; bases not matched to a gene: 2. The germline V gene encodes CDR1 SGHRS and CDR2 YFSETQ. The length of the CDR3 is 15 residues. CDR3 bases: TGCGCCAGCAGCTTGGGGGGACAGGGAAATCAGCCCCAGCATTTT. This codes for CASSLGGQGNQPQHF.

The CDR3 sequence: CASSPHREPNEQYF. CDR3 DNA: TGTGCCAGCAGCCCACACAGGGAGCCTAACGAGCAGTACTTC. The J gene is TRBJ2-7, the V gene TRBV7-2, with D maybe TRBD1 (6 bases). V lost 5 bases and J lost 5, with 16 bases in between. CDR3 length: 14 amino acids. Germline loops: CDR1 SGHTA, CDR2 FQGNSA.

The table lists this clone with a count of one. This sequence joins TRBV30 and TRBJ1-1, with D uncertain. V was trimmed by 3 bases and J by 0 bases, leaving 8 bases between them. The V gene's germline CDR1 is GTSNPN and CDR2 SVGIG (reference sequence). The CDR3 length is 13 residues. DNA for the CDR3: TGTGCCTGGAGGATATACATGAACACTGAAGCTTTCTTT. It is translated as CAWRIYMNTEAFF.

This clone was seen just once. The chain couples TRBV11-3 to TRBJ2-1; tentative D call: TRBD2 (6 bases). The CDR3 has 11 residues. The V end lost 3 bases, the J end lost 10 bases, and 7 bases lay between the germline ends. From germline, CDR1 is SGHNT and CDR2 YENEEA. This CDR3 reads CASSLEGEQFF. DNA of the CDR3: TGTGCCAGCAGCTTGGAGGGAGAGCAGTTCTTC.

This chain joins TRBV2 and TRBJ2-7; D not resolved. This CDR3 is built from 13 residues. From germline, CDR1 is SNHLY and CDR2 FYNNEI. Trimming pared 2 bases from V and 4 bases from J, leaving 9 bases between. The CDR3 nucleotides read TGTGCCAGCAGTGAAACACCCCTATACGAGCAGTACTTC. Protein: CASSETPLYEQYF.

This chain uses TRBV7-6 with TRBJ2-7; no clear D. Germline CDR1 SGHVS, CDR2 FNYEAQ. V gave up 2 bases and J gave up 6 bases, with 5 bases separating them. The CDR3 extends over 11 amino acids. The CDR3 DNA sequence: TGTGCCAGCAGCTTACGTTCCGAGCAGTACTTC. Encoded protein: CASSLRSEQYF.